This T cell receptor (beta chain) was observed in a study of T cells in Graves' hyperthyroidism and ophthalmopathy. Amplification of TCR beta CDR3 regions was performed using RNA transcripts as template. The primer set for the first-round RT-PCR of the TCR CDR3 was HTBI. Each CDR3 protein gets one entry after TCRdb re-called the multiplex PCR reads with MiXCR. The sample has more than 550,000 distinct CDR3 sequences; roughly 17% are singletons. In this sample, this clonotype turned up many times. Diagnosis of hyperthyroidism was new in patients aged 18 to 65, and its duration was under 2 months. The germline V gene encodes CDR1 ENHRY and CDR2 SYGVKD. V shed 1 base and J 8 bases; nucleotides not matched to a gene: 4. The CDR3 covers 15 residues.

V gene TRBV10-3 combines with J gene TRBJ1-6, with TRBD1 matching 8 bases. This clonotype was sampled from a man between 50 and 59 years old with Graves' hyperthyroidism. Sequencing was carried out using blood. CDR3 amino acids: CAISEYGQGDSPLHF. CDR3 DNA sequence: TGTGCCATCAGTGAGTACGGACAGGGCGATTCACCCCTCCACTTT.